Given below is one T cell receptor beta chain in context. The data originate from a study of control samples from healthy donors and cancer patients. Sequenced by immunoSEQ multiplex PCR; TCRdb stores in-frame clones only, minus some. The repertoire holds over 100,000 clones, with around 92% as singletons. Trimming left V 2 bases short and J 3 bases short, with 9 bases between. The germline V gene encodes CDR1 LGHDT and CDR2 YNNKEL (reference sequence). The CDR3 has 14 residues. The receptor was isolated from a woman between 50 and 59 years old in good health. Sequencing input: blood. The chain recombines TRBV3-1 (or the pseudogene TRBV3-2) with TRBJ2-3; D gene unclear. The CDR3 region has the DNA TGTGCCAGCAGCCAATTTCTGGCAACAGATACGCAGTATTTT. Its protein product is CASSQFLATDTQYF.